The source of this T cell receptor (beta chain) is a study of blood T cell repertoires in COVID-19. V lost 5 bases, J lost 5 bases, and 2 bases stayed unmatched. Germline V gene lookup returns CDR1 MNHNS and CDR2 SASEGT. The CDR3 is 13 amino acids. As processed by the authors: It was from reference gene primer amplification that nucleated cell counts were estimated. Sequencing was performed with immunoSEQ multiplex PCR; in TCRdb, only in-frame clones are kept and a portion is missing. The V and J calls and the clone size are those of that table, but D and trimming were determined from the DNA. The profile shows tens of thousands of clones, roughly nine tenths of them singletons.

The source of this sequence is a man aged 70-80 years with active COVID-19. The chain combines TRBV6-1 with TRBJ2-4; TRBD2 aligns across 8 bases. Source material: peripheral blood. The CDR3 DNA follows: TGTGCCAGCAGTCCGGGGGGGGAAAACATTCAGTACTTC. Its translation is CASSPGGENIQYF.